A single sample is the source of the 20 T cell receptor beta chains below, sequenced in a study of CD8 T cells in Susac syndrome. When the RNA was reverse transcribed, random hexamers were used with an input of roughly 0.5 to 1 ug. Using its own MiXCR run on the immunoSEQ multiplex PCR reads, TCRdb lists one record per CDR3 protein. The sample shows some 220,000 distinct CDR3 sequences, nearly 97% of them seen only once. Sequencing used CD4+ T cells from PBMCs. Every receptor here comes from a human donor with multiple sclerosis.

The chain employs TRBV20-1 and TRBJ1-1, with a tentative D call TRBD1 (6 bases). The CDR3 sequence is 13 residues long. V dropped 1 base and J dropped 0 bases, with 6 bases sitting between them. Germline loops: CDR1 DFQATT, CDR2 SNEGSKA (reference sequence). The CDR3 DNA reads TGCAGTGCTAGAGGACAGGTGAACACTGAAGCTTTCTTT. Its protein is CSARGQVNTEAFF.

The CDR3 protein is CASSYVKETQYF. The CDR3 coding sequence is TGTGCCAGCAGTTACGTTAAGGAGACCCAGTACTTC. The V and J genes are TRBV12-3 or TRBV12-4 and TRBJ2-5; D is uncertain. V dropped 4 bases and J dropped 5 bases, with 8 bases sitting between them. The CDR3 has 12 amino acids.

V is TRBV5-1 and J is TRBJ1-1; tentative D call: TRBD1 (5 bases). The CDR3 has 14 amino acids. Trimming shortened V by 4 bases and J by 1 base, and 11 bases separated the two germline ends. Germline V gene sequence: CDR1 SGHRS, CDR2 YFSETQ. CDR3 coding DNA: TGCGCCAGCAGCCCGGGACTGACGAACACTGAAGCTTTCTTT. Translated, it gives CASSPGLTNTEAFF.

For the CDR3, the DNA is TGTGCCAGCAGTTACTCCCGGGACACCGGGGAGCTGTTTTTT. Amino acids: CASSYSRDTGELFF. The J gene is TRBJ2-2, the V gene TRBV6-5; D gene unclear. The germline CDR1 and CDR2 sequences are MNHEY and SVGAGI. Trimming removed 0 bases at V and 3 bases at J, with 5 bases between. The CDR3 consists of 14 residues.

The CDR3 sequence: CSARPGTSGFYNEQFF. CDR3 nucleotide sequence: TGCAGTGCTAGACCTGGGACTAGCGGATTCTACAATGAGCAGTTCTTC. The chain has TRBV20-1 and TRBJ2-1; 11 positions match TRBD2. There are 16 residues in the CDR3. Germline-derived CDR1 and CDR2 are DFQATT and SNEGSKA (reference sequence). J was trimmed by 3 bases and V by 2 bases; bases with no gene match: 6.

The V call is TRBV20-1, the J call TRBJ2-3; D is possibly TRBD2 (5 bases). Germline CDR1 and CDR2: DFQATT and SNEGSKA (reference sequence). This CDR3 has 12 amino acids. Trimming stripped 6 bases from V and 4 bases from J, with 11 bases between. This CDR3 is CSARTVADTQYF. CDR3 sequence (DNA): TGCAGTGCCAGGACTGTCGCAGATACGCAGTATTTT.

This clonotype was seen once. V gene TRBV29-1 combines with J gene TRBJ2-3; D is unclear. Germline V gives CDR1 SQVTM, CDR2 ANQGSEA. The CDR3 spans 12 residues. V was clipped by 2 bases and J by 7 bases, with 10 bases between them. The CDR3 coding sequence is TGCAGCGTTGAACACGGACGTCATACGCAGTATTTT. Its translation is CSVEHGRHTQYF.

This clonotype has just one count. V and J are TRBV20-1 and TRBJ1-2; TRBD1 is a possible D gene (6 bases). The CDR3 runs 12 residues. Germline V gives CDR1 DFQATT, CDR2 SNEGSKA (reference sequence). V was trimmed by 4 bases and J by 4 bases, leaving 10 bases between them. CDR3 nucleotides: TGCAGTGCTAACGGACAGACCTATGGCTACACCTTC. Translation gives CSANGQTYGYTF.

V gene TRBV2 combines with J gene TRBJ1-5; D not resolved. In germline, CDR1 is SNHLY, CDR2 FYNNEI. The CDR3 is made up of 17 amino acids. Trimming left V 2 bases short and J 0 bases short, with 14 bases between. The CDR3 bases are TGTGCCAGCAGTGAAAGGAACCAGCGTTATAGCAATCAGCCCCAGCATTTT. It codes for CASSERNQRYSNQPQHF.

This chain links TRBV20-1 with TRBJ1-5, with D uncertain. V lost 3 bases to trimming and J lost 3 bases, with 12 bases between them. This CDR3 comprises 14 residues. Germline values: CDR1 DFQATT, CDR2 SNEGSKA (reference sequence). This CDR3 is CSARVVGINQPQHF. CDR3 DNA: TGCAGTGCTAGGGTTGTAGGGATCAATCAGCCCCAGCATTTT.

The J gene is TRBJ2-5, the V gene TRBV20-1; D remains unclear. V was clipped by 5 bases and J by 5 bases, with 6 bases between them. In germline, CDR1 is DFQATT, CDR2 SNEGSKA (reference sequence). CDR3 length: 10 residues. For the CDR3, the DNA is TGCAGTGCTCGACGGGAGACCCAGTACTTC. Its protein product is CSARRETQYF.

V usage is TRBV28 and J usage is TRBJ1-1; D unclear. In germline, CDR1 is MDHEN, CDR2 SYDVKM. V was pared by 5 bases and J by 9 bases, with 7 bases between. The CDR3 has 10 residues. The CDR3 region is CASSQGKAFF. CDR3 sequence (DNA): TGTGCCAGCAGTCAAGGAAAAGCTTTCTTT.

The chain has TRBV2 and TRBJ2-7; D unclear. Trimming left V 5 bases short and J 7 bases short, with 12 bases between. This CDR3 region has 12 residues. The germline V gene has CDR1 SNHLY and CDR2 FYNNEI. CDR3 sequence reads: CASSIAVGEQYF. The CDR3 coding sequence is TGTGCCAGCAGTATCGCGGTCGGGGAGCAGTACTTC.

The chain uses TRBV5-1 and TRBJ2-1; TRBD1 or TRBD2 may be the D gene (5 bases each). The V gene's germline CDR1 is SGHRS and CDR2 YFSETQ. The CDR3 has 17 amino acids. The V end lost 0 bases, the J end lost 3 bases, and 16 bases lay between the germline ends. CDR3 sequence (DNA): TGCGCCAGCAGCTTGGCCGGGACCTCCTGGGGCTACAATGAGCAGTTCTTC. Amino acids: CASSLAGTSWGYNEQFF.

V usage is TRBV2 and J usage is TRBJ2-1; TRBD2 matches at 11 bases. V trimming: 8 bases; J trimming: 4 bases; junction bases outside the gene matches: 7. This CDR3 is 15 amino acids long. Germline V gene data show CDR1 as SNHLY and CDR2 as FYNNEI. The CDR3 here is CASGTGTSGYNEQFF. The CDR3, as DNA: TGTGCCAGCGGGACCGGGACTAGCGGATACAATGAGCAGTTCTTC.

The gene calls are TRBV5-1 and TRBJ2-2, with D hard to call. The V end lost 1 base, the J end lost 0 bases, and 7 bases lay between the germline ends. The CDR3 sequence is 15 residues long. The germline CDR1 and CDR2 sequences are SGHRS and YFSETQ. CDR3 sequence (DNA): TGCGCCAGCAGCTTGCAAAGCCCGAACACCGGGGAGCTGTTTTTT. Translated, it gives CASSLQSPNTGELFF. The full variable domain, its missing parts supplied by reference TRBV5-1 and TRBJ2-2, is KAGVTQTPRYLIKTRGQQVTLSCSPISGHRSVSWYQQTPGQGLQFLFEYFSETQRNKGNFPGRFSGRQFSNSRSEMNVSTLELGDSALYLCASSLQSPNTGELFFGEGSRLTVL.

The chain carries TRBV5-1 and TRBJ2-1; weak D call: TRBD1 (5 bases). V lost 0 bases and J lost 8, with 9 bases in between. This CDR3 contains 13 residues. CDR1 is SGHRS, CDR2 YFSETQ, per germline. CDR3 sequence reads: CASSLEGVDEQFF. The CDR3, as DNA: TGCGCCAGCAGCTTGGAAGGGGTGGATGAGCAGTTCTTC.

The V and J genes are TRBV12-3 or TRBV12-4 and TRBJ2-1, with 9 bases fitting TRBD1. The CDR3 covers 16 residues. V dropped 6 bases and J dropped 8; count of bases not matched to a gene: 14. The CDR3 sequence is CASRSITGGEGHEQFF. The CDR3 bases are TGTGCCAGCAGATCTATTACAGGGGGCGAGGGTCATGAGCAGTTCTTC.

The CDR3 sequence is CSVRDGVEKLFF. The CDR3 DNA is TGCAGCGTTCGAGATGGGGTTGAAAAACTGTTTTTT. V usage is TRBV29-1 and J usage is TRBJ1-4; the D is unclear. V lost 5 bases and J 7 bases, leaving 11 bases between the germline ends. The CDR3 covers 12 residues. Germline CDR1 SQVTM, CDR2 ANQGSEA.

The CDR3 region is CASGKGLYNEQFF. The CDR3 DNA is TGTGCCAGCGGCAAGGGTCTATACAATGAGCAGTTCTTC. The rearrangement uses TRBV6-5 and TRBJ2-1; D gene uncertain. Germline CDR1 reads MNHEY; CDR2 reads SVGAGI. The CDR3 sequence is 13 residues long. The V and J ends lost 8 bases and 4 bases respectively, with 12 bases between them.